This entry is about one T cell receptor (beta chain). The clone's antigen remains unknown. Base qualities were left out, and no much larger clone turns up one base away. The data belong to a study of blood T cell repertoires in COVID-19 (dated by TCRdb to 2020 to 2021). About the full investigation: Collaborator samples came from the United States, Italy and Spain and covered acute and convalescent phases of COVID-19. Where HLA class I and class II types were available, the types were taken from metadata supplied by the sample provider, not from assay-based typing. Subjects who had been exposed to COVID-19, were actively infected with it, or had recovered from it provided the deeply sampled blood TCRbeta repertoires that made up the dataset. Samples were obtained from the ongoing ImmuneRACE study (first 160 participants) and from over 1,000 subjects provided by 6 global collaborators. A freely available public database, intended as a resource for researchers studying the immune response to SARS-CoV-2, is where the repertoires were released. The prospective study material was composed of cDNA or gDNA derived from T cells, B-cell-depleted T cells, or PBMCs. The sample metadata nearly always contained a de-identified subject ID, COVID-19 status, age in years and sex. The paper's findings and limits, for the study overall: The quantity of clinical and demographic metadata differed by source and by participant and was supplied without curation.

The collaborating institutions used their own protocols to collect whole blood in K2EDTA tubes. Collaborator samples were shipped for TCRbeta analysis as frozen whole blood, isolated PBMCs, or DNA extracted from either sample type. V lost 4 bases and J lost 1 base; the stretch between them is 10 bases long. Including cysteine and phenylalanine, the CDR3 has 14 amino acids. Only the CDR3 DNA is retained, 42 bases long and in frame from the first base. Based on the germline V gene, the CDR1 and CDR2 sequences are SGHVS and FQNEAQ. TCRbeta CDR3 regions were amplified from genomic DNA by means of the immunoSEQ Assay, a bias-controlled multiplex PCR. Turning to the authors' computational methods: Nucleated cell counts per sample were estimated from amplification of reference gene primers within the assay. Sequence reads were collapsed and filtered to measure the absolute abundance of every unique TCRbeta CDR3 rearrangement. For each sample, productive Simpson clonality was calculated as the square root of Simpson's diversity index across productive rearrangements. TCRdb's version of the immuneACCESS table is confined to in-frame rearrangements and falls short of the full clone set. An unresolved V gene accounts for under half of the shortfall where checked; the remainder is of unknown origin. V and J calls and clone size are copied from that table; D and trimming were computed from the DNA. The sample table records about 78,000 clones; 90% of these occur just once. Clones ranked in the top ten supply 4.3% of the sample.

The chain was built from TRBV7-8 and TRBJ1-1, with the D segment identity uncertain. The source of this sequence is a woman of 80 years or more with active or convalescent COVID-19. What was sequenced was peripheral blood. The CDR3: CASSSLQRNTEAFF. The DNA reads as follows: TGTGCCAGCAGCTCGCTACAGAGGAACACTGAAGCTTTCTTT.